This T cell receptor beta chain is from a study of cytomegalovirus exposure and HLA in healthy donors. Notes on the study in general: Compared with the roughly 670-donor mean, an Asian-associated ancestry cluster reportedly had fewer N-insertions, according to a later analysis. A later analysis showed that HLA-associated TCR beta chains had undergone more clonal expansion than equally common others. The authors considered a cluster of highly shared sequence variants likely to be a sequencing artifact.

For this clone: Antigen: not known.

V was shortened by 5 bases and J by 8 bases, with 12 bases between the two germline ends. This CDR3 contains 12 residues. Germline V lookup: CDR1 SEHNR, CDR2 FQNEAQ (reference sequence). 13 Jbeta primers and 60 Vbeta primers were used for the PCR. TCRdb keeps only in-frame clones here, not all; method: immunoSEQ multiplex PCR. The data contain 150,000 to 200,000 clones, about 77% of them singletons. Sequencing was performed on PBMCs. The sequence derives from a man aged 18 to 35 in good health and CMV-seropositive. V and J are TRBV7-9 and TRBJ1-2; D remains unclear. CDR3 sequence reads: CASSRPSGGYTF. In DNA form, the CDR3 reads TGTGCCAGCAGCCGACCCTCGGGGGGCTACACCTTC. The variable domain in full, completed from reference TRBV7-9 and TRBJ1-2, reads DTGVSQNPRHKITKRGQNVTFRCDPISEHNRLYWYRQTLGQGPEFLTYFQNEAQLEKSRLLSDRFSAERPKGSFSTLEIQRTEQGDSAMYLCASSRPSGGYTFGSGTRLTVV.